The 21 T cell receptor beta chains given below trace back to one sample, sequenced in a study of PD-1 blockade in classical Hodgkin lymphoma. TCRdb keeps only in-frame clones here, not all; method: immunoSEQ multiplex PCR. The sample yields around 12,000 clones, roughly 86% seen once. Time point noted: cycle 4 day 1 (C4D1), after six to seven weeks of nivolumab. No patient escaped relapse after autologous stem cell transplantation, and brentuximab vedotin exposure varied. Thawed PBMCs were the source of CD4+ T cells, purified by magnetic negative selection. Here the sequenced sample was CD4+ T cells from blood, taken before the fourth cycle of nivolumab. The receptors derive from a human donor with classical Hodgkin lymphoma.

The chain is built from TRBV5-1 and TRBJ2-7, with 8 bases fitting TRBD2. The CDR3 contains 15 residues. J lost 2 bases, V lost 2 bases, and 6 bases had no gene match. Germline CDR1 SGHRS, CDR2 YFSETQ. The CDR3 loop reads CASSFGTSPTYEQYF. DNA for the CDR3: TGCGCCAGCAGCTTCGGGACTAGTCCCACCTACGAGCAGTACTTC. Filled out from reference TRBV5-1 and TRBJ2-7, the complete variable domain reads KAGVTQTPRYLIKTRGQQVTLSCSPISGHRSVSWYQQTPGQGLQFLFEYFSETQRNKGNFPGRFSGRQFSNSRSEMNVSTLELGDSALYLCASSFGTSPTYEQYFGPGTRLTVT.

This chain uses TRBV18 with TRBJ1-2, with 9 bases aligning to TRBD1. The germline V gene has CDR1 KGHSH and CDR2 LQKENI. The trim removed 2 bases at V and 5 bases at J, leaving 9 bases unmatched. This CDR3 is 16 amino acids long. The CDR3 here is CASSPRLTGGVYGYTF. As DNA, the CDR3 is TGTGCCAGCTCACCAAGGTTGACAGGGGGAGTGTATGGCTACACCTTC.

The genes are TRBV5-1 and TRBJ2-7; 9 nucleotides align to TRBD1. CDR3 length: 15 amino acids. Trimming took 4 bases from V and 4 from J; bases not matched to a gene: 9. The V gene's germline CDR1 is SGHRS and CDR2 YFSETQ. In DNA form, the CDR3 reads TGCGCCAGCAGCACCTTACAGGGGGCGAGGTACGAGCAGTACTTC. Residues: CASSTLQGARYEQYF.

The chain recombines TRBV5-4 with TRBJ2-6; D gene ambiguous. CDR1 and CDR2 from the germline V gene are SGHNT and YYREEE (reference sequence). The ends were cut back, 2 bases at V and 1 base at J, with 7 bases in the middle. This CDR3 region has 15 residues. The CDR3 spells CASSFSGSGANVLTF. CDR3 nucleotides: TGTGCCAGCAGCTTTTCGGGTTCTGGGGCCAACGTCCTGACTTTC.

This chain uses TRBV28 with TRBJ1-2; TRBD1 is a possible D gene (6 bases). Germline CDR1 is MDHEN and CDR2 is SYDVKM. V was pared by 6 bases and J by 6 bases, with 20 bases between. The CDR3 sequence is 15 residues long. CDR3 DNA sequence: TGTGCCAGCAGCCGGCTAGGGGGTTCTTGGGATGGCTACACCTTC. As protein: CASSRLGGSWDGYTF.

The V call is TRBV7-9, the J call TRBJ1-4, with 10 bases that match TRBD1. Germline-derived CDR1 and CDR2 are SEHNR and FQNEAQ (reference sequence). This CDR3 contains 14 residues. The trim removed 5 bases at V and 5 bases at J, leaving 2 bases unmatched. In DNA form, the CDR3 reads TGTGCCAGCAGCCCGACAGGGGGCAATGAAAAACTGTTTTTT. Its translation: CASSPTGGNEKLFF.

The rearrangement uses TRBV7-2 and TRBJ1-3; 11 bases map to TRBD1. Germline lookup yields CDR1 SGHTA and CDR2 FQGNSA. The CDR3 has 15 residues. Trimming at V came to 5 bases and at J to 4 bases, leaving 4 bases not matched to a gene. The DNA for the CDR3 is TGTGCCAGCAGCGGGACAGGGGGTACGGGAAACACCATATATTTT. Translation gives CASSGTGGTGNTIYF.

The rearrangement uses TRBV5-4 and TRBJ1-1; 8 positions match TRBD1. The junction had 5 bases not matched to a gene; V was cut back by 0 bases and J by 1 base. Germline V gene data show CDR1 as SGHNT and CDR2 as YYREEE (reference sequence). The CDR3 loop spans 16 amino acids. The CDR3 region has the DNA TGTGCCAGCAGCTTGGATGGCACAGGGGGGAACACTGAAGCTTTCTTT. Amino acid sequence: CASSLDGTGGNTEAFF.

Concerning this clone: Different DNA sequences within this sample yield the same CDR3. The chain employs TRBV7-8 and TRBJ2-5, with D unresolved. Germline V CDR1 and CDR2: SGHVS, FQNEAQ. Trimming pared 2 bases from V and 1 base from J, leaving 8 bases between. The CDR3 extends over 14 amino acids. The CDR3 DNA is TGTGCCAGCAGCTTAAGTAGGGCCCAAGAGACCCAGTACTTC. Amino acid sequence: CASSLSRAQETQYF.

The V and J genes are TRBV2 and TRBJ1-5, with TRBD1 as a possible D gene (5 bases). V lost 3 bases and J 0 bases, leaving 9 bases between the germline ends. The CDR3 spans 15 residues. Germline V lookup: CDR1 SNHLY, CDR2 FYNNEI. The CDR3 nucleotides are TGTGCCAGCAGTGACGGGGGGAATAGCAATCAGCCCCAGCATTTT. This codes for CASSDGGNSNQPQHF.

This clone was detected only a few times. The CDR3 loop reads CASSQGLIAGGLAGVPSYEQYF. CDR3 bases: TGCGCCAGCAGCCAAGGGCTCATCGCGGGGGGACTAGCGGGAGTCCCCTCCTACGAGCAGTACTTC. The V call is TRBV4-1, the J call TRBJ2-7; 14 positions agree with TRBD2. This CDR3 comprises 22 residues. V was clipped by 1 base and J by 0 bases; unmatched bases: 17. Germline V gives CDR1 MGHRA, CDR2 YSYEKL.

The chain has TRBV10-1 and TRBJ2-2; D call uncertain. CDR3 length: 15 residues. Germline CDR1 and CDR2: WNHNN and SYGVQD (reference sequence). V lost 1 base and J 1 base, leaving 7 bases between the germline ends. CDR3 nucleotides: TGCGCCAGCAGTGAGTGGCCAGGGAACACCGGGGAGCTGTTTTTT. Translated, it gives CASSEWPGNTGELFF.

This chain connects TRBV12-5 to TRBJ1-1; the match to TRBD1 covers 10 bases. This CDR3 region has 16 residues. With 2 bases clipped from V and 5 bases from J, the junction kept 8 bases outside the gene matches. CDR1 is LGHNT, CDR2 FRNRAP, per germline. The CDR3 DNA is TGTGCTAGTGGTTTGCTGAGACAGGGGGCCCCTACTGAAGCTTTCTTT. It specifies CASGLLRQGAPTEAFF.

The chain uses TRBV2 and TRBJ2-7; D unclear. Germline assignment: CDR1 SNHLY and CDR2 FYNNEI. Trimming stripped 6 bases from V and 2 bases from J, with 17 bases between. This CDR3 is built from 15 residues. The DNA of the CDR3 is TGTGCCAGCAGACAAACCGGGTCCCTGCCCTACGAGCAGTACTTC. Its protein is CASRQTGSLPYEQYF.

This chain connects TRBV5-1 to TRBJ1-3, with D uncertain. CDR1 and CDR2 (germline): SGHRS, YFSETQ. V dropped 2 bases and J dropped 2 bases, with 8 bases sitting between them. The CDR3 is made up of 14 amino acids. In DNA, the CDR3 is TGCGCCAGCAGCTTAGGAGATGCTGGAAACACCATATATTTT. Protein product: CASSLGDAGNTIYF.

This chain links TRBV4-1 with TRBJ2-3; 10 nucleotides match TRBD2. In germline, CDR1 is MGHRA, CDR2 YSYEKL. This CDR3 has 16 amino acids. With 5 bases clipped from V and 1 base from J, the junction kept 6 bases outside the gene matches. The DNA for the CDR3 is TGCGCCAGCAGCACTCAAAGCGGGAGGGGCACAGATACGCAGTATTTT. The encoded protein is CASSTQSGRGTDTQYF.

The chain has TRBV18 and TRBJ2-7, with 7 bases fitting TRBD1. This CDR3 is built from 14 residues. Germline trimming cut 3 bases from V and 7 bases from J; bases unmatched to any gene: 9. The germline gives CDR1 KGHSH, CDR2 LQKENI. CDR3 nucleotides: TGTGCCAGCTCACCGGGACAGAGGATGGGGGAGCAGTACTTC. Its protein is CASSPGQRMGEQYF.

CDR3 in DNA: TGTGCCAGCAGCCAGTTTCTCGGGACAGGGAGGTTCACCTACGAGCAGTACTTC. Amino acid sequence: CASSQFLGTGRFTYEQYF. This chain links TRBV4-2 with TRBJ2-7, with 9 bases identical to TRBD1. J was trimmed by 2 bases and V by 3 bases; bases with no gene match: 14. Per the germline V gene, CDR1 is LGHNA and CDR2 is YNFKEQ. This CDR3 has 18 residues.

This chain joins TRBV28 and TRBJ2-7, with D perhaps given as TRBD1 or TRBD2 (6 bases each). Germline loops: CDR1 MDHEN, CDR2 SYDVKM. This CDR3 comprises 15 residues. The V and J ends lost 7 bases and 3 bases respectively, with 19 bases between them. The CDR3 is CASTNGGTTFYEQYF. The DNA for the CDR3 is TGTGCCAGCACGAATGGGGGGACAACCTTCTACGAGCAGTACTTC.

In DNA, the CDR3 is TGTGCCAGCAGCTTAGCGGGAGGGATGGGAGAGACCCAGTACTTC. It codes for CASSLAGGMGETQYF. The chain carries TRBV7-9 and TRBJ2-5, with 7 bases lining up with TRBD2. J gave up 4 bases and V 0 bases, and 5 bases lay outside the gene matches. Looked up from germline, CDR1 is SEHNR and CDR2 is FQNEAQ (reference sequence). The CDR3 consists of 15 residues.

This clone was detected once. This chain links TRBV9 with TRBJ2-1, with 7 bases that match TRBD2. The CDR3 spans 14 residues. In germline, CDR1 is SGDLS, CDR2 YYNGEE. J lost 10 bases, V lost 6 bases, and 13 bases had no gene match. CDR3: CASNRGVRLGEQFF. CDR3 nucleotides: TGTGCCAGCAACCGGGGGGTTCGATTGGGAGAGCAGTTCTTC. The full variable domain, its missing parts supplied by reference TRBV9 and TRBJ2-1, is DSGVTQTPKHLITATGQRVTLRCSPRSGDLSVYWYQQSLDQGLQFLIQYYNGEERAKGNILERFSAQQFPDLHSELNLSSLELGDSALYFCASNRGVRLGEQFFGPGTRLTVL.